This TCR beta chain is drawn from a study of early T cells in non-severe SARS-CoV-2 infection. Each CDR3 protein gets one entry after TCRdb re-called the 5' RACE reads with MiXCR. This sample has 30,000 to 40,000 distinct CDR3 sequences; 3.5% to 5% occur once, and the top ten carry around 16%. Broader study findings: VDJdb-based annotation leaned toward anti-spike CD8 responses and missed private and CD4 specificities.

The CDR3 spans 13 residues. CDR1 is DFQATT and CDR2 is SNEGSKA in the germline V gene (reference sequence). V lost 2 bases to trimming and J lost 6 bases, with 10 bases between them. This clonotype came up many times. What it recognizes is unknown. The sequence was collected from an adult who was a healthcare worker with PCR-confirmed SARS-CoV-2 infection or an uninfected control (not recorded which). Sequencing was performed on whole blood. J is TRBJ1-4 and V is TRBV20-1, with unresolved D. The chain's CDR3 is CSARTGFYEKLFF. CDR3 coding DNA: TGCAGTGCTAGAACTGGGTTCTATGAAAAACTGTTTTTT.